The 8 T cell receptor beta chains in this list originate from one sample, sequenced in a study of CD8 T cells in ankylosing spondylitis. MiXCR was run by TCRdb on the 5' RACE reads, yielding one entry per CDR3 protein. Of 150,000 to 200,000 distinct CDR3 sequences in the sample, about 9.9% were seen once. Sequencing was performed on blood, either unsorted or a sorted T cell fraction (not recorded which). Every receptor here comes from a male donor with ankylosing spondylitis or in good health (not recorded which).

In its sample, this clonotype was seen many times. The rearrangement joins TRBV7-2 to TRBJ2-7; TRBD1 matches at 9 bases. CDR3 size: 14 residues. Germline CDR1 reads SGHTA; CDR2 reads FQGNSA. J was trimmed by 4 bases and V by 8 bases; bases with no gene match: 9. DNA for the CDR3: TGTGCCAGCGGGGTGGGGACAGGGATGTACGAGCAGTACTTC. Protein sequence: CASGVGTGMYEQYF.

On this clonotype itself: A read error is possible here, since a much larger clone lies one base away. The DNA for the CDR3 is TGTGCCAGCAGTTTTTGGGCTGGCGGGGGCGGTTACAATGAGCAGTTCTTC. Its protein is CASSFWAGGGGYNEQFF. The chain combines TRBV28 with TRBJ2-1, with TRBD2 as a possible D gene (7 bases). This CDR3 is built from 17 residues. Germline values: CDR1 MDHEN, CDR2 SYDVKM. V was clipped by 3 bases and J by 4 bases, with 19 bases between them.

This clonotype showed up many times. This rearrangement joins TRBV5-1 to TRBJ2-7, with D tentatively TRBD2 (6 bases). The CDR3 sequence is 13 residues long. The V gene's germline CDR1 is SGHRS and CDR2 YFSETQ. V was clipped by 0 bases and J by 7 bases, with 11 bases between them. CDR3 loop: CASSLAGGQEQYF. The CDR3 DNA reads as TGCGCCAGCAGCTTGGCCGGAGGGCAGGAGCAGTACTTC.

This chain joins TRBV12-3 or TRBV12-4 and TRBJ2-7; 10 positions agree with TRBD2. J gave up 2 bases and V 7 bases, and 5 bases lay outside the gene matches. The CDR3 is made up of 14 amino acids. The CDR3 sequence: CASTPSGGTYEQYF. CDR3 DNA: TGTGCCAGCACCCCTAGCGGGGGAACCTACGAGCAGTACTTC.

This clonotype was seen repeatedly, ten times or more. The rearrangement links TRBV25-1 to TRBJ1-1; TRBD1 agrees at 7 bases. Germline-derived CDR1 and CDR2 are MGHDK and SYGVNS. Trimming removed 8 bases from V and 14 bases from J; junction bases left unmatched: 14. CDR3 size: 12 residues. DNA for the CDR3: TGTGCCAGCCGTACGACAGGGTCCAAGTACTTCTTT. Translated: CASRTTGSKYFF. Full variable domain (missing parts from reference TRBV25-1 and TRBJ1-1): EADIYQTPRYLVIGTGKKITLECSQTMGHDKMYWYQQDPGMELHLIHYSYGVNSTEKGDLSSESTVSRIRTEHFPLTLESARPSHTSQYLCASRTTGSKYFFGQGTRLTVV.

This chain uses TRBV7-9 with TRBJ2-7; no definite D call. Trimming stripped 2 bases from V and 2 bases from J, with 10 bases between. This CDR3 has 14 amino acids. CDR1 is SEHNR and CDR2 is FQNEAQ in the germline V gene (reference sequence). CDR3 in amino acids: CASSLSSSPYEQYF. The CDR3 region has the DNA TGTGCCAGCAGCTTATCGAGTTCTCCCTACGAGCAGTACTTC.

This clonotype appeared many times. The chain recombines TRBV25-1 with TRBJ2-4, with a possible D match to TRBD1 (5 bases). V lost 5 bases to trimming and J lost 1 base, with 24 bases between them. CDR1 is MGHDK, CDR2 SYGVNS, per germline. This CDR3 contains 19 residues. The CDR3 DNA is TGTGCCAGCAGTCCCATTGGGGCAGGGATGGACCTCGCCAAAAACATTCAGTACTTC. Encoded protein: CASSPIGAGMDLAKNIQYF.

This clonotype was seen at least ten times. The rearrangement links TRBV3-1 to TRBJ2-1, with D perhaps TRBD1 or TRBD2 (5 bases each). The CDR3 is 12 amino acids. Germline CDR1 and CDR2: LGHDT and YNNKEL (reference sequence). V gave up 3 bases and J gave up 10 bases, with 10 bases separating them. CDR3 protein: CASSQLGPEQFF. The CDR3 DNA is TGTGCCAGCAGCCAGCTGGGACCCGAGCAGTTCTTC.